The 22 T cell receptor beta chains presented below share a single source sample, sequenced in a study of molecular identifiers for immune sequencing clone quantification. TCRdb ran MiXCR on the PCR reads and lists one entry per CDR3 protein. The sample lists more than 50,000 distinct CDR3 sequences, 15% to 20% occurring once. Sequencing was carried out using naive CD8+ T cells from blood, with Jurkat cell RNA spiked in. Subset: FACS-sorted CD8+CD4-CCR7+CD45RA+ naive T cells. Every receptor here comes from a human donor in good health. Some libraries in this study had Jurkat cell RNA spiked in.

Points on this clonotype: This could be a read error, since a much larger clone is one nucleotide away. The chain combines TRBV28 with TRBJ2-7; the D gene is possibly TRBD2 (6 bases). The CDR3 runs to 14 residues. The germline V gene encodes CDR1 MDHEN and CDR2 SYDVKM. Between the trimmed V and J ends, which lost 5 bases and 9 bases, there was a span of 20 bases. This CDR3 is CASSAELMRDGQYF. The CDR3 bases are TGTGCCAGCAGTGCAGAGCTTATGCGGGACGGGCAGTACTTC.

At least ten counts were recorded for this clonotype. The V and J genes are TRBV5-8 and TRBJ2-7, with a tentative D call TRBD1 (6 bases). The CDR3 is 13 residues long. Germline CDR1 reads SGHTS; CDR2 reads YDEGEE. V lost 4 bases to trimming and J lost 2 bases, with 10 bases between them. In nucleotides, the CDR3 is TGTGCCAGCAGCCAGGGACACCCCTACGAGCAGTACTTC. Amino acid sequence: CASSQGHPYEQYF.

This clonotype was counted between two and nine times. V usage is TRBV28 and J usage is TRBJ1-4; D gene unclear. Per germline, CDR1 MDHEN and CDR2 SYDVKM. Trimming cost V 6 bases and J 5 bases, with 22 bases left between them. CDR3 length equals 17 residues. CDR3 sequence: CASRQPPTFGMNEKLFF. CDR3 coding DNA: TGTGCCAGCAGACAGCCCCCCACATTCGGGATGAATGAAAAACTGTTTTTT.

This clonotype was picked up many times. The V call is TRBV3-1, the J call TRBJ2-3; 9 nucleotides line up with TRBD2. V lost 1 base and J lost 5; bases outside the gene matches: 10. CDR1 and CDR2 (germline): LGHDT, YNNKEL (reference sequence). This CDR3 has 17 amino acids. In nucleotides, the CDR3 is TGTGCCAGCAGCCAAGGCATTCGCGGGAGGGATGAAGATACGCAGTATTTT. This translates into CASSQGIRGRDEDTQYF.

The table lists this clonotype with a few counts. This could be a read error, since a much larger clone is one nucleotide away. The chain has TRBV29-1 and TRBJ2-7, with a weak D call TRBD1 (6 bases). Germline V gives CDR1 SQVTM, CDR2 ANQGSEA. Trimming took 4 bases from V and 7 from J, leaving 20 bases between them. The CDR3 length is 14 residues. Here the CDR3 reads CSVVGAAGDWEQYF. CDR3 DNA sequence: TGCAGCGTTGTAGGCGCGGCAGGGGATTGGGAGCAGTACTTC.

In this sample, this clonotype turned up many times. This chain uses TRBV6-2 or TRBV6-3 with TRBJ1-5, with D hard to call. Germline-derived CDR1 and CDR2 are MNHEY and SVGEGT. The CDR3 spans 15 residues. Between the trimmed V and J ends, which lost 7 bases and 5 bases, there was a span of 18 bases. Written as DNA, the CDR3 is TGTGCCAGCACCAACGACGGGGAGGAGGATCAGCCCCAGCATTTT. This sequence encodes CASTNDGEEDQPQHF.

The chain has TRBV5-1 and TRBJ2-7; no firm D call. The CDR3 is 13 residues long. Between the trimmed V and J ends, which lost 5 bases and 4 bases, there was a span of 13 bases. Germline lookup yields CDR1 SGHRS and CDR2 YFSETQ. The CDR3 sequence: CASSSLSSYEQYF. The CDR3, as DNA: TGCGCCAGCAGTTCTCTTTCTAGTTACGAGCAGTACTTC.

Only a few counts were recorded for this clonotype. The chain has TRBV20-1 and TRBJ2-5; D is undetermined. Germline V CDR1 and CDR2: DFQATT, SNEGSKA (reference sequence). Trimming took off 0 bases at V and 2 bases at J, with 10 bases between the two ends. The CDR3 consists of 14 residues. The CDR3 DNA reads TGCAGTGCTAGAGATCCCGACGGTCAAGAGACCCAGTACTTC. The encoded protein is CSARDPDGQETQYF.

This clonotype was seen repeatedly, ten times or more. The rearrangement links TRBV10-3 to TRBJ2-7, with 7 bases fitting TRBD1. V gave up 6 bases and J gave up 5 bases; unmatched junction bases: 7. The CDR3 runs 13 residues. Per the germline V gene, CDR1 is ENHRY and CDR2 is SYGVKD. In nucleotides, the CDR3 is TGTGCCATCAGCGGCCCCGACAGGGACGAGCAGTACTTC. Translated: CAISGPDRDEQYF.

This clonotype was seen repeatedly, ten times or more. The chain employs TRBV5-1 and TRBJ2-5; the match to TRBD1 covers 8 bases. Germline V gene data show CDR1 as SGHRS and CDR2 as YFSETQ. With V trimmed by 0 bases and J by 6 bases, 13 bases remained unmatched. The CDR3 covers 17 residues. CDR3 in amino acids: CASSLALSGQDLKTQYF. Here the CDR3 DNA reads TGCGCCAGCAGCTTGGCCCTATCGGGACAGGACTTAAAGACCCAGTACTTC. The variable domain in full, completed from reference TRBV5-1 and TRBJ2-5, reads KAGVTQTPRYLIKTRGQQVTLSCSPISGHRSVSWYQQTPGQGLQFLFEYFSETQRNKGNFPGRFSGRQFSNSRSEMNVSTLELGDSALYLCASSLALSGQDLKTQYFGPGTRLLVL.

The genes are TRBV6-2 or TRBV6-3 and TRBJ2-1, with D tentatively TRBD1 or TRBD2 (5 bases each). The V and J ends lost 4 bases and 7 bases respectively, with 20 bases between them. The CDR3 sequence is 16 residues long. Germline CDR1 reads MNHEY; CDR2 reads SVGEGT. The CDR3 spells CASSFSGGGVGNEQFF. The CDR3 DNA follows: TGTGCCAGCAGTTTTTCTGGTGGGGGTGTAGGAAATGAGCAGTTCTTC.

This clonotype was observed a few times. The rearrangement links TRBV27 to TRBJ2-1; no reliable D call. Trimming removed 0 bases at V and 4 bases at J, with 10 bases between. CDR1 MNHEY and CDR2 SMNVEV come from the germline V gene (reference sequence). This CDR3 is built from 15 residues. DNA of the CDR3: TGTGCCAGCAGTTTATCGTCAGGCCTATACAATGAGCAGTTCTTC. Residues: CASSLSSGLYNEQFF.

This clonotype was observed many times. The CDR3 is CASSEVSYYEQYF. The CDR3 DNA reads as TGTGCCAGCAGTGAAGTGAGTTACTACGAGCAGTACTTC. The V and J genes are TRBV2 and TRBJ2-7; D not resolved. The CDR3 sequence is 13 residues long. Germline CDR1 is SNHLY and CDR2 is FYNNEI. The V and J ends lost 1 base and 3 bases respectively, with 7 bases between them.

Regarding this clonotype: A junction end diverges from the germline sequence, so it may reflect a read error. The chain links TRBV6-1 to TRBJ2-7; 10 bases are a match to TRBD2. CDR1 is MNHNS, CDR2 SASEGT, per germline. The CDR3 consists of 15 residues. The DNA of the CDR3 is TGTGCCGGCAGTGAGTCTCGGATAGCGGGAGGCGAGCAGTACTTC. As protein: CAGSESRIAGGEQYF.

V and J are TRBV10-3 and TRBJ2-7; no reliable D call. Trimming cost V 4 bases and J 5 bases, with 21 bases left between them. This CDR3 is 16 amino acids long. Germline CDR1 ENHRY, CDR2 SYGVKD. The CDR3, as DNA: TGTGCCATCAGTGTGGGTTTGGTTGGGCTTAAGAACGAGCAGTACTTC. This codes for CAISVGLVGLKNEQYF.

This clonotype was seen at least ten times. V and J are TRBV19 and TRBJ1-5; D gene uncertain. The CDR3 sequence is 14 residues long. Germline CDR1 and CDR2: LNHDA and SQIVND (reference sequence). V was cut by 10 bases and J by 4 bases, with 17 bases left in between. Here the CDR3 reads CATSYPAGNQPQHF. The CDR3, as DNA: TGTGCCACCTCATACCCCGCGGGAAATCAGCCCCAGCATTTT.

The chain links TRBV10-3 to TRBJ1-2, with D possibly matching TRBD1 (5 bases). Germline CDR1 and CDR2: ENHRY and SYGVKD. Trimming cost V 3 bases and J 5 bases, with 16 bases left between them. The CDR3 runs 15 residues. This chain's CDR3 is CAISDPGGSGYGYTF. CDR3 sequence (DNA): TGTGCCATCAGTGACCCGGGGGGAAGTGGGTATGGCTACACCTTC.

This clonotype was seen at least ten times. The genes are TRBV29-1 and TRBJ2-5; 7 bases align to TRBD2. The CDR3 is 14 residues long. From germline, CDR1 is SQVTM and CDR2 ANQGSEA. The V gene end was trimmed by 1 base and the J gene end by 5 bases; junction bases not matched to a gene: 7. Here the CDR3 reads CSVEVAGVEETQYF. In DNA, the CDR3 is TGCAGCGTTGAAGTGGCGGGAGTTGAGGAGACCCAGTACTTC. The full variable domain, its missing parts supplied by reference TRBV29-1 and TRBJ2-5, is SAVISQKPSRDICQRGTSLTIQCQVDSQVTMMFWYRQQPGQSLTLIATANQGSEATYESGFVIDKFPISRPNLTFSTLTVSNMSPEDSSIYLCSVEVAGVEETQYFGPGTRLLVL.

A note on this clonotype: Since a much larger clone is just one base distant, this may be a read error. The V and J genes are TRBV27 and TRBJ1-2; 9 bases are a match to TRBD1. The V gene end was trimmed by 5 bases and the J gene end by 3 bases; junction bases not matched to a gene: 4. The CDR3 is 14 residues long. In germline, CDR1 is MNHEY, CDR2 SMNVEV (reference sequence). The DNA of the CDR3 is TGTGCCAGCAGTCCCGGACAGGGGCACTATGGCTACACCTTC. Its translation: CASSPGQGHYGYTF.

Turning to this clonotype: A read error may explain this, as a much larger clone is one base away. V is TRBV7-8 and J is TRBJ1-1; TRBD1 is a possible D gene (5 bases). Between the trimmed V and J ends, which lost 8 bases and 8 bases, there was a span of 9 bases. Germline assignment: CDR1 SGHVS and CDR2 FQNEAQ. This CDR3 comprises 10 residues. The CDR3 protein is CASGDVEAFF. CDR3 coding DNA: TGTGCCAGCGGGGACGTAGAAGCTTTCTTT.

This clonotype occurred a few times. The J gene is TRBJ2-3, the V gene TRBV11-1, with 9 positions matching TRBD2. Trimming cost V 5 bases and J 1 base; bases outside gene matches: 1. CDR1 SGHAT and CDR2 FQDESV come from the germline V gene (reference sequence). The CDR3 is 14 amino acids. The DNA of the CDR3 is TGTGCCAGCAGCCAGCGGGGGGGCACAGATACGCAGTATTTT. Encoded protein: CASSQRGGTDTQYF.

This clonotype has at least ten counts. The rearrangement uses TRBV28 and TRBJ2-1, with 7 positions matching TRBD1. This CDR3 spans 14 amino acids. V dropped 2 bases and J dropped 4; count of bases not matched to a gene: 2. The V gene's germline CDR1 is MDHEN and CDR2 SYDVKM. The CDR3 nucleotides are TGTGCCAGCAGTTTAGGGACAGATTACAATGAGCAGTTCTTC. Its protein product is CASSLGTDYNEQFF.